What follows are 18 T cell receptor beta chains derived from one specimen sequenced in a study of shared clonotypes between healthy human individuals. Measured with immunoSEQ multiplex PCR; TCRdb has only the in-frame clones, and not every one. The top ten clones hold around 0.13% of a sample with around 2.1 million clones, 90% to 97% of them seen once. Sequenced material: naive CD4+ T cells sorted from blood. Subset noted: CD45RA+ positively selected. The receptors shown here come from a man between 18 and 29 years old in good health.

This CDR3 is CASSPGQGTVDEQYF. The CDR3 nucleotides read TGCGCCAGCAGCCCGGGACAGGGGACGGTGGACGAGCAGTACTTC. The chain employs TRBV5-1 and TRBJ2-7, with 10 bases that match TRBD1. The CDR3 loop spans 15 amino acids. V shed 4 bases, J shed 5 bases, and the junction held 9 bases outside the gene matches. The V gene's germline CDR1 is SGHRS and CDR2 YFSETQ.

The CDR3 loop is CASSYSRGRGYTF. In DNA form, the CDR3 reads TGTGCCAGCAGTTACTCACGGGGTCGTGGCTACACCTTC. The chain couples TRBV6-5 to TRBJ1-2; D ambiguous. The V gene lost 0 bases and the J gene lost 7 bases, with 9 bases spanning the gap. The CDR3 consists of 13 residues. CDR1 is MNHEY, CDR2 SVGAGI, per germline.

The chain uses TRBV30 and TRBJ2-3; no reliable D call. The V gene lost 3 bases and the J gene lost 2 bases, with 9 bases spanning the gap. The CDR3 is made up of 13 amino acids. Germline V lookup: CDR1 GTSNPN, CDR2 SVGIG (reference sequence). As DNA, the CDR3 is TGTGCCTGGAGAACTCCCCCCACAGATACGCAGTATTTT. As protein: CAWRTPPTDTQYF.

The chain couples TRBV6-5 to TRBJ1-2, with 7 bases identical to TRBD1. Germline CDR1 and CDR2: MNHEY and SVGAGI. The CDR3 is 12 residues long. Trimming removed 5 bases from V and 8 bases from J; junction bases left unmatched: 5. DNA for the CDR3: TGTGCCAGCAGTCCGACAGGGCTCGGCTACACCTTC. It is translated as CASSPTGLGYTF.

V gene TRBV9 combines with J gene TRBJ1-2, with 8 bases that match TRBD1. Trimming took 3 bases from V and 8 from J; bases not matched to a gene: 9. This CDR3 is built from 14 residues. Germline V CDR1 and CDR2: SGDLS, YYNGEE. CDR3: CASSGTGQALGYTF. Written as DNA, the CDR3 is TGTGCCAGCAGCGGGACGGGACAGGCGCTGGGCTACACCTTC.

CDR3 protein: CASSFRPAGEKLFF. The CDR3 bases are TGTGCCAGCAGCTTCAGACCCGCGGGGGAGAAACTGTTTTTT. The chain combines TRBV7-9 with TRBJ1-4; D might be TRBD1 (5 bases). Germline V CDR1 and CDR2: SEHNR, FQNEAQ (reference sequence). This CDR3 has 14 amino acids. Trimming took off 3 bases at V and 11 bases at J, with 16 bases between the two ends.

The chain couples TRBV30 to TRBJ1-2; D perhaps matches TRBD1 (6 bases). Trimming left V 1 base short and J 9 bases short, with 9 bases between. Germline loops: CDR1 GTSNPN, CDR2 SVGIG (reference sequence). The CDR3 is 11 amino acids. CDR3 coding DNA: TGTGCCTGGAGTGCTCAGGGGAGCTACACCTTC. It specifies CAWSAQGSYTF.

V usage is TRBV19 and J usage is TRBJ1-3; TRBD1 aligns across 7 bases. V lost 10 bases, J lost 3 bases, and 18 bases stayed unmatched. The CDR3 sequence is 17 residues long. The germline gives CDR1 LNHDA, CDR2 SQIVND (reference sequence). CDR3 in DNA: TGTGCCACATCCGGGACAGTGTCCCCGAGGGGTGGAAACACCATATATTTT. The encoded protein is CATSGTVSPRGGNTIYF.

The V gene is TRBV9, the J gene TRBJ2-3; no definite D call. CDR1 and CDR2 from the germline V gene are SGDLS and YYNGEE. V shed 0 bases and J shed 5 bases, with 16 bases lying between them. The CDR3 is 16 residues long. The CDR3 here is CASSVGLTLAGDTQYF. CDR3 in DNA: TGTGCCAGCAGCGTAGGACTCACCCTCGCCGGAGATACGCAGTATTTT.

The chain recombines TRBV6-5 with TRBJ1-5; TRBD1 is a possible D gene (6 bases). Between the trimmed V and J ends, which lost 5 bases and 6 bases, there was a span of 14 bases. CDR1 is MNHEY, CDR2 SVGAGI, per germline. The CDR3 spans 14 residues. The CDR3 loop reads CASSLQGNGQPQHF. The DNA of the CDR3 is TGTGCCAGCAGTCTACAGGGAAACGGTCAGCCCCAGCATTTT.

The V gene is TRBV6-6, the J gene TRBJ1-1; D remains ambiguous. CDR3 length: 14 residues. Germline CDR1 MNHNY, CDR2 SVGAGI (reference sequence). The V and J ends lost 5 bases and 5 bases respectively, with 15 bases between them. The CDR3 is CASSPRDLGTEAFF. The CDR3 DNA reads TGTGCCAGCAGTCCGAGGGATTTGGGTACTGAAGCTTTCTTT.

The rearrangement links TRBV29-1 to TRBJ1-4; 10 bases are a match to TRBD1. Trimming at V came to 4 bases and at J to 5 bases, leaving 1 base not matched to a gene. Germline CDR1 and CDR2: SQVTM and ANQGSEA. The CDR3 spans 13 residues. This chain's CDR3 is CSVGGQGNEKLFF. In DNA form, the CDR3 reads TGCAGCGTTGGGGGACAGGGGAATGAAAAACTGTTTTTT.

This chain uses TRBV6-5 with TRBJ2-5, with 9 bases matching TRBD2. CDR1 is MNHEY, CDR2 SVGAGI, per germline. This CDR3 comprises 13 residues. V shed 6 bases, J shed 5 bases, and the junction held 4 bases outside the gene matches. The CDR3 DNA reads TGTGCCAGCAGGCGAAGCGGGAGGGAGACCCAGTACTTC. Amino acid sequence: CASRRSGRETQYF.

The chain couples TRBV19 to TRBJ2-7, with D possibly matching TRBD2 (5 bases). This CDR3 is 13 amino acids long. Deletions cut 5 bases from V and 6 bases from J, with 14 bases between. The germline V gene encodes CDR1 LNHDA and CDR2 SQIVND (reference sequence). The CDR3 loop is CASSPLIRGEQYF. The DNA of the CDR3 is TGTGCCAGTAGTCCCTTGATCCGGGGCGAGCAGTACTTC.

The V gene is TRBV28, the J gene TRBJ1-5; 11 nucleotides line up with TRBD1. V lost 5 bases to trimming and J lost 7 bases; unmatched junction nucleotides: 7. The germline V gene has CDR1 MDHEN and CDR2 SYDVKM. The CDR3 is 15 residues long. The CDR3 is CASSRTGGGFQPQHF. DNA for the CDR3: TGTGCCAGCAGTCGGACAGGGGGCGGTTTCCAGCCCCAGCATTTT.

The CDR3 DNA is TGTGCCAGCAGTTCCGTCCTGACAGGGTTGTATGGCTACACCTTC. Translation gives CASSSVLTGLYGYTF. This rearrangement joins TRBV28 to TRBJ1-2, with TRBD1 identical over 7 bases. Per the germline V gene, CDR1 is MDHEN and CDR2 is SYDVKM. V was clipped by 4 bases and J by 5 bases; unmatched bases: 10. The CDR3 extends over 15 amino acids.

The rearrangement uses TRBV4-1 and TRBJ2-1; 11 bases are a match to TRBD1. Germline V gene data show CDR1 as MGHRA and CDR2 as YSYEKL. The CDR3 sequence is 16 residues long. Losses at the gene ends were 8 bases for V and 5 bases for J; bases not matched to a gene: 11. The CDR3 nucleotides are TGCGCCAGCTCACGGGCCGGGACAGGGGGAAACAATGAGCAGTTCTTC. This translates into CASSRAGTGGNNEQFF.

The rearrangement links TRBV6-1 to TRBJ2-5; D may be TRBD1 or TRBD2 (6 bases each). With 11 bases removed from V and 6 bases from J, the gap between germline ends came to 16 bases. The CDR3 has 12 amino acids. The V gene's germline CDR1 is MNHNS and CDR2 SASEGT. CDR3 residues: CAGGGLPQTQYF. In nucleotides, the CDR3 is TGTGCCGGAGGGGGGCTACCACAGACCCAGTACTTC.